The rows below give T cell receptor beta chains drawn from one sample of a study of graft-versus-host responses after intestinal transplantation. Generated by immunoSEQ multiplex PCR, the TCRdb table keeps only in-frame clones and is missing some. The table records approximately 50,000 clones, over 85% of them present only once. The sample here was PBMCs, taken 26 days after transplant. The receptors come from a human patient who received an intestinal transplant, so some T cells may come from the graft donor. Each CDR3 is given with its conserved first and last residue. The D gene is left open where the match is weak. Clone size is shown for a subset of rows, as once, few, many or a class of expanded clone.

>NA|TRBJ2-3|TRBV7-3|TRBD2
CASSLWTGGPRDTQYF
TGTGCCAGCAGCTTATGGACGGGGGGGCCTAGAGATACGCAGTATTTT
>NA|TRBJ2-1|TRBV11-2|NA
CASTVAIYNEQFF
TGTGCCAGCACGGTCGCGATCTACAATGAGCAGTTCTTC
>NA|TRBJ1-2|TRBV28|NA
CASSLLGQLGYTF
TGTGCCAGCAGTTTATTGGGACAACTAGGCTACACCTTC
>NA|TRBJ1-1|TRBV5-4|TRBD1
CASSLEQGQDEAFF
TGTGCCAGCAGCTTGGAACAGGGGCAGGATGAAGCTTTCTTT
>NA|TRBJ2-2|TRBV5-6|NA
CASSFPAQGSGELFF
TGTGCCAGCAGCTTCCCAGCCCAGGGGTCCGGGGAGCTGTTTTTT
>NA|TRBJ2-5|TRBV18|TRBD1
CASSPTTGEETQYF
TGTGCCAGCTCACCGACAACAGGGGAAGAGACCCAGTACTTC
>few|TRBJ2-3|TRBV19|TRBD1
CASSPGTGLDTQYF
TGTGCCAGTAGTCCCGGGACAGGACTAGATACGCAGTATTTT
>NA|TRBJ2-3|TRBV5-1|TRBD2
CASTKELAGAYTDTQYF
TGCGCCAGCACGAAGGAATTAGCGGGGGCCTACACAGATACGCAGTATTTT
>NA|TRBJ2-1|TRBV2|TRBD1
CASSEEGAHEQFF
TGTGCCAGCAGTGAAGAGGGGGCTCATGAGCAGTTCTTC
>NA|TRBJ2-3|TRBV2|TRBD1
CAGSRTGSTDTQYF
TGTGCCGGATCTAGGACAGGTAGCACAGATACGCAGTATTTT
>once|TRBJ1-2|TRBV19|NA
CASSSTNNYGYTF
TGTGCCAGTAGCTCGACTAATAACTATGGCTACACCTTC
>NA|TRBJ1-2|TRBV5-6|NA
CASSKDPVGGYTF
TGTGCCAGCAGCAAAGATCCCGTGGGCGGCTACACCTTC
>NA|TRBJ2-2|TRBV7-9|NA
CASSRSKQGSGELFF
TGTGCCAGCAGCCGCTCAAAACAGGGATCCGGGGAGCTGTTTTTT
>NA|TRBJ1-6|TRBV30|NA
CAWRSSVSYNSPLHF
TGTGCCTGGAGATCAAGCGTCTCCTATAATTCACCCCTCCACTTT
>NA|TRBJ2-3|TRBV2|NA
CATYLSPPRDVKMGTQYF
TGTGCCACCTACCTTTCTCCTCCCCGGGATGTAAAAATGGGTACGCAGTATTTT
>NA|TRBJ1-1|TRBV2|TRBD1
CASRTGPMNTEAFF
TGTGCCAGCAGGACAGGGCCCATGAACACTGAAGCTTTCTTT
>once|TRBJ2-1|TRBV10-2|NA
CASSAHDREQFF
TGCGCCAGCAGTGCGCATGACAGAGAGCAGTTCTTC
>NA|TRBJ1-4|TRBV30|TRBD1
CAWGTGGRQLFF
TGTGCCTGGGGGACAGGGGGCAGACAACTGTTTTTT
>NA|TRBJ1-2|TRBV5-4|NA
CASSLGGHNTGYTF
TGTGCCAGCAGCTTGGGAGGTCACAATACTGGCTACACCTTC
>NA|TRBJ1-6|TRBV13|NA
CASSLGTAALNSPLHF
TGTGCCAGCAGCTTAGGCACAGCCGCACTTAATTCACCCCTCCACTTT
>NA|TRBJ1-1|TRBV9|NA
CASSPTGSIRTEAFF
TGTGCCAGCAGCCCCACGGGAAGTATAAGGACTGAAGCTTTCTTT
>once|TRBJ2-3|TRBV9|TRBD2
CASSGTETSGSVDTQYF
TGTGCCAGCAGCGGAACCGAGACTAGCGGTTCGGTAGATACGCAGTATTTT
>NA|TRBJ1-5|TRBV19|NA
CASSIGGLHNQPQHF
TGTGCCAGTAGTATAGGAGGACTTCACAATCAGCCCCAGCATTTT
>NA|TRBJ2-1|TRBV27|NA
CASSLSVMSPTPDEQFF
TGTGCCAGCAGTTTATCGGTTATGTCCCCCACCCCGGATGAGCAGTTCTTC
>NA|TRBJ1-4|TRBV5-8|NA
CASSLRVSERHEKLFF
TGTGCCAGCAGCTTACGGGTTTCCGAGCGGCATGAAAAACTGTTTTTT
>NA|TRBJ2-5|TRBV5-4|TRBD2
CASSLVLAGDLAETQYF
TGTGCCAGCAGCTTGGTGCTAGCGGGGGACCTCGCAGAGACCCAGTACTTC
>NA|TRBJ2-7|TRBV10-1|NA
CARRLDGYF
TGCGCCAGAAGACTCGACGGGTACTTC